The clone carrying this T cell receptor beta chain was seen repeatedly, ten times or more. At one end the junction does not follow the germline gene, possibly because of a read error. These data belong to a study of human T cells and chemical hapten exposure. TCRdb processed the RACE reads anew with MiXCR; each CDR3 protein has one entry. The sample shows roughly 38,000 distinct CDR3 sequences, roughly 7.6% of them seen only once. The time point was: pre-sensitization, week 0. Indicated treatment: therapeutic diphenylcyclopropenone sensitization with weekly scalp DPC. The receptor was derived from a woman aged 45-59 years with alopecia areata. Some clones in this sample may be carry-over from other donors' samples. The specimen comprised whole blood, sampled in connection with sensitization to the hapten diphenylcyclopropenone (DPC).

Here the CDR3 reads CASSETPTAGDF. The CDR3 DNA reads as TGTGCCAGCAGTGAAACCCCGACCGCAGGGGACTTC. The chain uses TRBV2 and TRBJ2-5; D might be TRBD1 (6 bases). From germline, CDR1 is SNHLY and CDR2 FYNNEI. CDR3 length: 12 amino acids.